The 16 T cell receptor beta chains reported below all come from one sample, sequenced in a study of identifying expanded T cells in peripheral blood. Only in-frame clones appear in the TCRdb table, and some are missing; sequencing was by immunoSEQ multiplex PCR. This table holds about 100,000 clones, around 90% found once. The sample comprised blood. The receptors were gathered from a person aged 18-70 years in good health.

The genes are TRBV14 and TRBJ2-3; D is perhaps TRBD2 (5 bases). V lost 0 bases and J lost 2, with 21 bases in between. The CDR3 has 19 amino acids. Germline V gene sequence: CDR1 SGHDN, CDR2 FVKESK. CDR3 bases: TGTGCCAGCAGCCAAGATAGGCAACCGGGGTACGGAAACACAGATACGCAGTATTTT. Translating it yields CASSQDRQPGYGNTDTQYF.

The genes are TRBV9 and TRBJ2-2; D is unresolved. The CDR3 spans 17 residues. Germline CDR1 SGDLS, CDR2 YYNGEE. The ends were cut back, 1 base at V and 0 bases at J, with 13 bases in the middle. Written as DNA, the CDR3 is TGTGCCAGCAGCGTAAGCCCCACGGAACCGAACACCGGGGAGCTGTTTTTT. This translates into CASSVSPTEPNTGELFF. Full variable domain (rest looked up from reference TRBV9 and TRBJ2-2): DSGVTQTPKHLITATGQRVTLRCSPRSGDLSVYWYQQSLDQGLQFLIQYYNGEERAKGNILERFSAQQFPDLHSELNLSSLELGDSALYFCASSVSPTEPNTGELFFGEGSRLTVL.

The rearrangement uses TRBV27 and TRBJ1-5; D gene ambiguous. Trimming shortened V by 1 base and J by 2 bases, and 9 bases separated the two germline ends. Germline CDR1 MNHEY, CDR2 SMNVEV (reference sequence). The CDR3 consists of 15 residues. CDR3 nucleotides: TGTGCCAGCAGTTTATTGGGAGCCGGCAATCAGCCCCAGCATTTT. The encoded protein is CASSLLGAGNQPQHF.

The count of this clone is one. The gene calls are TRBV5-1 and TRBJ1-3, with TRBD1 matching over 8 bases. The V gene's germline CDR1 is SGHRS and CDR2 YFSETQ. This CDR3 is 15 amino acids long. Unmatched junction bases numbered 8, after V lost 6 bases and J lost 3 bases. The CDR3 nucleotides are TGCGCCAGCACAACAGGGGGGTTAGGTGGAAACACCATATATTTT. Translation: CASTTGGLGGNTIYF. The full variable domain, with the rest looked up from reference TRBV5-1 and TRBJ1-3, is KAGVTQTPRYLIKTRGQQVTLSCSPISGHRSVSWYQQTPGQGLQFLFEYFSETQRNKGNFPGRFSGRQFSNSRSEMNVSTLELGDSALYLCASTTGGLGGNTIYFGEGSWLTVV.

The chain employs TRBV2 and TRBJ1-1; no firm D call. There are 13 residues in the CDR3. V was shortened by 3 bases and J by 4 bases, with 9 bases between the two germline ends. The germline V gene has CDR1 SNHLY and CDR2 FYNNEI. CDR3 bases: TGTGCCAGCAGTGACCTGGGGATCACTGAAGCTTTCTTT. It translates to CASSDLGITEAFF.

This clone is a singleton in its sample. This chain links TRBV6-1 with TRBJ2-5, with D tentatively TRBD1 (5 bases). The CDR3 contains 12 residues. Trimming took off 9 bases at V and 7 bases at J, with 15 bases between the two ends. Germline V gene lookup returns CDR1 MNHNS and CDR2 SASEGT. CDR3 residues: CASTQDTATQYF. Written as DNA, the CDR3 is TGTGCCAGTACGCAGGACACCGCGACCCAGTACTTC.

This chain links TRBV29-1 with TRBJ1-1; no firm D call. The CDR3 sequence is 13 residues long. Per germline, CDR1 SQVTM and CDR2 ANQGSEA. CDR3 DNA sequence: TGCAGTACACACGGACGGTTGAACACTGAAGCTTTCTTT. Its protein product is CSTHGRLNTEAFF.

The chain carries TRBV6-1 and TRBJ1-2, with a possible D match to TRBD1 (5 bases). This CDR3 has 15 residues. Germline V CDR1 and CDR2: MNHNS, SASEGT. Trimming removed 6 bases from V and 7 bases from J, with 21 bases in between. The CDR3 sequence: CASRESSGTATGYTF. DNA for the CDR3: TGTGCCAGCAGAGAAAGTTCCGGGACTGCAACTGGCTACACCTTC.

As to this clone: The junction differs from germline at one of its ends, possibly a read error. The chain has TRBV7-9 and TRBJ1-4; D may be TRBD1 (6 bases). Germline CDR1 and CDR2: SEHNR and FQNEAQ (reference sequence). The CDR3 sequence is 14 residues long. The CDR3 is CAGSLGQINEKLFF. CDR3 DNA: TGTGCCGGCAGCTTAGGACAGATAAATGAAAAACTGTTTTTT.

V and J are TRBV4-1 and TRBJ1-5; no clear D gene. Trimming stripped 0 bases from V and 6 bases from J, with 15 bases between. The CDR3 has 16 amino acids. Germline values: CDR1 MGHRA, CDR2 YSYEKL. Here the CDR3 DNA reads TGCGCCAGCAGCCAAGAGTACCTTCCTCAAGGTCAGCCCCAGCATTTT. It specifies CASSQEYLPQGQPQHF.

This clone appeared a single time. The chain has TRBV5-6 and TRBJ1-3, with no clear D. CDR1 SGHDT and CDR2 YYEEEE come from the germline V gene. V lost 5 bases and J 8 bases, leaving 8 bases between the germline ends. The CDR3 has 11 amino acids. This chain's CDR3 is CASRLLDTIYF. In DNA, the CDR3 is TGTGCCAGCAGGCTACTAGACACCATATATTTT.

J is TRBJ2-7 and V is TRBV6-1, with D perhaps matching TRBD1 (6 bases). The CDR3 contains 14 residues. Trimming removed 0 bases from V and 4 bases from J, with 10 bases in between. Germline CDR1 reads MNHNS; CDR2 reads SASEGT. The CDR3 protein is CASSEAGADYEQYF. The CDR3, as DNA: TGTGCCAGCAGTGAAGCGGGGGCAGATTACGAGCAGTACTTC.

The chain couples TRBV4-2 to TRBJ2-2; maybe TRBD2 (5 bases). The V end was cut by 0 bases, the J end by 3 bases, with 11 bases between. Germline-derived CDR1 and CDR2 are LGHNA and YNFKEQ. This CDR3 comprises 16 residues. This CDR3 is CASSQDLAVHTGELFF. CDR3 coding DNA: TGTGCCAGCAGCCAAGACCTAGCAGTACACACCGGGGAGCTGTTTTTT.

The chain employs TRBV10-1 and TRBJ2-4; no clear D. V was cut by 2 bases and J by 0 bases, with 8 bases left in between. Per the germline V gene, CDR1 is WNHNN and CDR2 is SYGVQD (reference sequence). The CDR3 extends over 15 amino acids. CDR3 DNA: TGCGCCAGCAGTGAGAAGAGAGTAGCCAAAAACATTCAGTACTTC. Translation: CASSEKRVAKNIQYF.

This chain joins TRBV27 and TRBJ2-7; D uncertain. From germline, CDR1 is MNHEY and CDR2 SMNVEV (reference sequence). This CDR3 is 13 amino acids long. Trimming pared 2 bases from V and 2 bases from J, leaving 7 bases between. The CDR3 nucleotides are TGTGCCAGCAGTTTAAATGGACCCTACGAGCAGTACTTC. The encoded protein is CASSLNGPYEQYF.

This chain connects TRBV19 to TRBJ1-2; 8 bases fit TRBD1. This CDR3 is built from 14 residues. With V trimmed by 5 bases and J by 2 bases, 4 bases remained unmatched. Germline CDR1 and CDR2: LNHDA and SQIVND (reference sequence). The CDR3 coding sequence is TGTGCCAGTAGTTGGGGACAGGTGAACTATGGCTACACCTTC. Amino acids: CASSWGQVNYGYTF.